The clone carrying this T cell receptor beta chain appeared a few times. No donor was unhealthy or non-Caucasian. This entry is derived from a study of identical twins. TCRdb processed the 5' RACE reads anew with MiXCR; each CDR3 protein has one entry. The sample yields roughly 1.6 million distinct CDR3 sequences, about 30% seen once. This receptor was obtained from a newborn girl in good health. Sequenced sample: cord blood.

The CDR3 sequence is CASRRTGGRDGYTF. CDR3 sequence (DNA): TGTGCCAGCAGACGTACAGGGGGCAGGGACGGCTACACCTTC. J is TRBJ1-2 and V is TRBV28, with 9 bases matching TRBD1. The CDR3 runs to 14 residues. Germline V lookup: CDR1 MDHEN, CDR2 SYDVKM. V lost 6 bases, J lost 8 bases, and 10 bases stayed unmatched.